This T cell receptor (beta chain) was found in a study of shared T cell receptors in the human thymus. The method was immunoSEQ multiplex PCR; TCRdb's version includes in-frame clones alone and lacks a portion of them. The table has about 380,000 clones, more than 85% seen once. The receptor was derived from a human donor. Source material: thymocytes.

The CDR3 sequence is CASSLEGRGSEYYGYTF. DNA for the CDR3: TGTGCCAGCAGCTTAGAGGGCAGGGGATCTGAGTACTATGGCTACACCTTC. This rearrangement joins TRBV7-9 to TRBJ1-2; a weak D match, TRBD1 (6 bases). Germline CDR1 SEHNR, CDR2 FQNEAQ (reference sequence). This CDR3 contains 17 residues. V gave up 1 base and J gave up 3 bases, with 18 bases separating them.